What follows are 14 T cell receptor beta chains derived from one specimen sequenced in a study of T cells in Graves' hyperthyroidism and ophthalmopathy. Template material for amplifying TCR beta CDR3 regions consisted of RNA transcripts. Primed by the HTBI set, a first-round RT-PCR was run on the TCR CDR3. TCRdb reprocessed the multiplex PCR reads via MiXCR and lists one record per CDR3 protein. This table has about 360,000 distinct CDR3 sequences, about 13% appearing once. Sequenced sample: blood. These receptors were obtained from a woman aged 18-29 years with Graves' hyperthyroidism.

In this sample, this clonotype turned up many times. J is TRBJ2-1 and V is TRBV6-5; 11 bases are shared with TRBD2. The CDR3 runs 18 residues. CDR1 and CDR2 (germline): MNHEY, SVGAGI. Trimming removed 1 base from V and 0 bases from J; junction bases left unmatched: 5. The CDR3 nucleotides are TGTGCCAGCAGTTACTTGTCTAGCGGGAGGAGCTCCTACAATGAGCAGTTCTTC. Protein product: CASSYLSSGRSSYNEQFF.

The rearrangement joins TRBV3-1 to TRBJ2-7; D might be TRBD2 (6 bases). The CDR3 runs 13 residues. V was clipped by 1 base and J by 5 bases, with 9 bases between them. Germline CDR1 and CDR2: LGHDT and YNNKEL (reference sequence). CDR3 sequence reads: CASSQAGVNEQYF. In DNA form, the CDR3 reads TGTGCCAGCAGCCAAGCGGGGGTAAACGAGCAGTACTTC.

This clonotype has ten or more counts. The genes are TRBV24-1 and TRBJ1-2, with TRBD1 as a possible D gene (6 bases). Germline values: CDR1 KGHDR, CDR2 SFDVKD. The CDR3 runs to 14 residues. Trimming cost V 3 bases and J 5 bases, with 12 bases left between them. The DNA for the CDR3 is TGTGCCACCAGTGATGCGGGGGCCGGGTATGGCTACACCTTC. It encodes CATSDAGAGYGYTF.

The CDR3 protein is CSATGPYEQYF. The DNA of the CDR3 is TGCAGCGCGACAGGGCCCTACGAGCAGTACTTC. The chain is built from TRBV29-1 and TRBJ2-7; TRBD1 agrees at 7 bases. V shed 7 bases, J shed 2 bases, and the junction held 2 bases outside the gene matches. The length of the CDR3 is 11 residues. Germline loops: CDR1 SQVTM, CDR2 ANQGSEA.

CDR3 amino acids: CASSRISNEKLFF. CDR3 nucleotide sequence: TGCGCCAGCAGCCGCATCTCTAATGAAAAACTGTTTTTT. The rearrangement joins TRBV4-1 to TRBJ1-4; no reliable D call. Per germline, CDR1 MGHRA and CDR2 YSYEKL. This CDR3 contains 13 residues. V was clipped by 4 bases and J by 3 bases, with 6 bases between them.

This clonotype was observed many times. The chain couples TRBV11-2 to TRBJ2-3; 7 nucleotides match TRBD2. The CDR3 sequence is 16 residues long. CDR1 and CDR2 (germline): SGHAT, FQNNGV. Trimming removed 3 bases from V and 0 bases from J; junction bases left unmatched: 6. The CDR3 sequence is CASSFSLALSTDTQYF. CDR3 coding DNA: TGTGCCAGCAGCTTCTCACTAGCGCTGAGCACAGATACGCAGTATTTT.

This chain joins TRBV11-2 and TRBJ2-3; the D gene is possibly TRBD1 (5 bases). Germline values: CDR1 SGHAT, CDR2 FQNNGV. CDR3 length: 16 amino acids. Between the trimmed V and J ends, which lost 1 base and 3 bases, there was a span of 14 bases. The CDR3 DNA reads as TGTGCCAGCAGCTTAGGGGGCAGTTCTATAACAGATACGCAGTATTTT. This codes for CASSLGGSSITDTQYF.

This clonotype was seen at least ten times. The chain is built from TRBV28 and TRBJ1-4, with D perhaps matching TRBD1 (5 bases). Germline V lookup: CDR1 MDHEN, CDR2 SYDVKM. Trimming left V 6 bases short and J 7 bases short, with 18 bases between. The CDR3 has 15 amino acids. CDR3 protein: CASRNPGLGGEKLFF. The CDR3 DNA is TGTGCCAGCAGAAATCCAGGGCTAGGAGGTGAAAAACTGTTTTTT.

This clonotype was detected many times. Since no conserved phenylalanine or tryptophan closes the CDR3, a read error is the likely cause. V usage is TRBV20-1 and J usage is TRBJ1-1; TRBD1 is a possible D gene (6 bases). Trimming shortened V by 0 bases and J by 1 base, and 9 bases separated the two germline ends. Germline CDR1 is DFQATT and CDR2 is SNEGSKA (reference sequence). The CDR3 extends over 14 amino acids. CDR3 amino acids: CSARDPTGNTEAFL. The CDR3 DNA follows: TGCAGTGCTAGAGACCCGACAGGGAACACTGAAGCTTTCCTT.

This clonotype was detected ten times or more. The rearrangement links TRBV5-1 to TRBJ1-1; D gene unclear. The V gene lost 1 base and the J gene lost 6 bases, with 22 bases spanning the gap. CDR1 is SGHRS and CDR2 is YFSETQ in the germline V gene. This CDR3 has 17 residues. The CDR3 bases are TGCGCCAGCAGCTTGACTAAAGTGCTGGGTGAGAGGCCTGAAGCTTTCTTT. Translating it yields CASSLTKVLGERPEAFF.

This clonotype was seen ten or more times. The CDR3 reads CATSEPTDRVDGYTF. DNA for the CDR3: TGTGCCACCAGTGAACCCACTGACAGGGTGGACGGCTACACCTTC. The chain uses TRBV24-1 and TRBJ1-2; 7 bases line up with TRBD1. The CDR3 has 15 amino acids. V dropped 4 bases and J dropped 8; count of bases not matched to a gene: 12. Germline values: CDR1 KGHDR, CDR2 SFDVKD.

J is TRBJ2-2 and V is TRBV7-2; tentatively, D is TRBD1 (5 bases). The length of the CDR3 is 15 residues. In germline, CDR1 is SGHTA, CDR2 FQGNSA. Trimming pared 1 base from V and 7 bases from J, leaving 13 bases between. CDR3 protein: CASSLGGLGGGELFF. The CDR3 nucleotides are TGTGCCAGCAGCTTAGGGGGCCTAGGCGGCGGGGAGCTGTTTTTT.

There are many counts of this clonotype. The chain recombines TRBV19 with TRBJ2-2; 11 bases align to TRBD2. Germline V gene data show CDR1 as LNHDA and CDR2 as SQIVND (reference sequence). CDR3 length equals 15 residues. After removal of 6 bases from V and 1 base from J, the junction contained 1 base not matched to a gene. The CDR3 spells CASRGTSGNTGELFF. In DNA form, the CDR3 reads TGTGCCAGTAGAGGGACTAGCGGGAACACCGGGGAGCTGTTTTTT.

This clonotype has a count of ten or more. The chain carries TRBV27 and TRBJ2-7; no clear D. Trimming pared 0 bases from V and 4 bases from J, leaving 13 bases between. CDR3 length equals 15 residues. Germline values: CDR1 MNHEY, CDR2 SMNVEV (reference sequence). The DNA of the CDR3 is TGTGCCAGCAGTTTATCCCATGGGAATAAGTACGAGCAGTACTTC. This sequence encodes CASSLSHGNKYEQYF.